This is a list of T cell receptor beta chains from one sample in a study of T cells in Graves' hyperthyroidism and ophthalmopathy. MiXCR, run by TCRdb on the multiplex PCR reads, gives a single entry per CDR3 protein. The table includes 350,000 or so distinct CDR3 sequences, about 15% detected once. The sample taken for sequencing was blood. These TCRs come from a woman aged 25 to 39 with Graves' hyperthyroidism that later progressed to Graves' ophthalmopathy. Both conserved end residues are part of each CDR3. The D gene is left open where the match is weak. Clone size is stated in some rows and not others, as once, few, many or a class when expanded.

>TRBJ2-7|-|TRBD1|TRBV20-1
CSARGVGQLFRPYEQYF
TGCAGTGCTAGAGGCGTGGGACAGCTATTTAGACCCTACGAGCAGTACTTC
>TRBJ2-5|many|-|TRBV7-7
CASSSGPKETQYF
TGTGCTAGCAGCTCGGGACCAAAAGAGACCCAGTACTTC
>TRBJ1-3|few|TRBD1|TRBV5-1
CASRRDRGQNTIYF
TGCGCCAGCAGACGCGACAGGGGGCAAAACACCATATATTTT
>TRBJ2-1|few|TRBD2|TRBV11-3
CASSLEPTSFNEQFF
TGTGCCAGCAGCTTAGAGCCGACTAGCTTCAATGAGCAGTTCTTC
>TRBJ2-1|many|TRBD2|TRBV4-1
CASSRLAGGLEGEQFF
TGCGCCAGCAGCCGGCTAGCGGGAGGGCTGGAGGGTGAGCAGTTCTTC
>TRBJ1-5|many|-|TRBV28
CASREGYQPQHF
TGTGCCAGTCGGGAGGGGTATCAGCCCCAGCATTTT
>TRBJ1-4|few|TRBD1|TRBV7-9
CASSNRQGGVSNEKLFF
TGTGCCAGCAGCAACCGACAGGGGGGGGTTTCAAATGAAAAACTGTTTTTT
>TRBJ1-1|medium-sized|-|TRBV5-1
CASSLEGGRAFF
TGCGCCAGCAGCTTGGAAGGGGGTAGAGCTTTCTTT
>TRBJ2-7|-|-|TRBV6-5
CASSYNVYEQYF
TGTGCCAGCAGTTACAACGTATACGAGCAGTACTTC
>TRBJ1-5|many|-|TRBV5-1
CASSLILVFSKKNRADQPQHF
TGCGCCAGCAGCTTGATTCTCGTTTTTTCAAAGAAAAATAGGGCGGATCAGCCCCAGCATTTT
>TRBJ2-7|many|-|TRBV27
CASSLNQGWEQYF
TGTGCCAGCAGCCTAAATCAGGGTTGGGAGCAGTACTTC
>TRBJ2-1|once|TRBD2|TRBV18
CASSRGTINDQFF
TGTGCCAGCTCACGCGGGACTATCAATGATCAGTTCTTC
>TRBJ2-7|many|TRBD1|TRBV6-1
CASSDGQGFPYEQYF
TGTGCCAGCAGTGATGGACAGGGATTCCCCTACGAGCAGTACTTC
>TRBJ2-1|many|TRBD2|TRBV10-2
CASIPGLAGSYNEQFF
TGCGCCAGCATTCCGGGACTAGCGGGCAGCTACAATGAGCAGTTCTTC
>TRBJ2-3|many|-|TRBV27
CASSSDPDTQYF
TGTGCCAGCAGTTCCGATCCAGATACGCAGTATTTT
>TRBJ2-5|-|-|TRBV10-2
CASLADETQYF
TGCGCCAGCTTGGCCGACGAGACCCAGTACTTC